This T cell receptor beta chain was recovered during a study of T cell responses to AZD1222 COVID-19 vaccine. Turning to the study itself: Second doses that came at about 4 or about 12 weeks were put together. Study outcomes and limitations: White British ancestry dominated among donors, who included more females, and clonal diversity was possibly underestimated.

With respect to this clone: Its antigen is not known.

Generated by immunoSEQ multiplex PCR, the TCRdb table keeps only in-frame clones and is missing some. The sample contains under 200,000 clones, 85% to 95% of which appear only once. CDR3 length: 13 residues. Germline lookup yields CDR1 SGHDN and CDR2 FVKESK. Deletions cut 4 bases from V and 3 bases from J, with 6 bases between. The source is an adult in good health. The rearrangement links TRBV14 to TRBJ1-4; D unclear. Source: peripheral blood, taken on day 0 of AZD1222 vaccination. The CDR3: CASSPASNEKLFF. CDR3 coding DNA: TGTGCCAGCAGCCCAGCGTCTAATGAAAAACTGTTTTTT.